The 27 T cell receptor beta chains reported below all come from one sample, sequenced in a study of shared clonotypes between healthy human individuals. Repertoires were generated with immunoSEQ multiplex PCR, while TCRdb's copy carries only in-frame clones and drops some. The repertoire holds over 1.4 million clones, with roughly 96% as singletons. Sequencing was done on a sample of naive CD4+ T cells sorted from blood. Documented subset: CD45RA+ positively selected. Receptor source: a man between 25 and 39 years old in good health.

This chain links TRBV19 with TRBJ1-3; D is unresolved. V was pared by 5 bases and J by 0 bases, with 14 bases between. CDR3 length: 16 residues. Germline CDR1 is LNHDA and CDR2 is SQIVND (reference sequence). The CDR3 sequence is CASSDSALSSGNTIYF. CDR3 nucleotide sequence: TGTGCCAGTAGTGATTCGGCGCTCTCCTCTGGAAACACCATATATTTT.

The CDR3 DNA sequence: TGTGCCAGCTCACGCGGGACAGGGGGCTTCACAGATACGCAGTATTTT. Amino acids: CASSRGTGGFTDTQYF. This chain joins TRBV18 and TRBJ2-3; 12 nucleotides agree with TRBD1. CDR3 length: 16 amino acids. CDR1 and CDR2 from the germline V gene are KGHSH and LQKENI. Losses at the gene ends were 4 bases for V and 2 bases for J; bases not matched to a gene: 4.

This chain joins TRBV6-6 and TRBJ2-7; 8 bases agree with TRBD1. This CDR3 comprises 15 residues. V dropped 4 bases and J dropped 2; count of bases not matched to a gene: 7. Germline CDR1 reads MNHNY; CDR2 reads SVGAGI (reference sequence). Here the CDR3 DNA reads TGTGCCAGCAGTTCCACGGGACAGGCGACCTACGAGCAGTACTTC. Protein: CASSSTGQATYEQYF.

The V call is TRBV4-2, the J call TRBJ2-7, with D unresolved. V was trimmed by 0 bases and J by 0 bases, leaving 9 bases between them. This CDR3 is 15 amino acids long. Germline values: CDR1 LGHNA, CDR2 YNFKEQ. The DNA for the CDR3 is TGTGCCAGCAGCCAAGATTGGTCTAACTCCTACGAGCAGTACTTC. This gives the protein CASSQDWSNSYEQYF.

Of note for this clone: Within the sample, other DNA sequences also encode this same CDR3. The chain links TRBV9 to TRBJ2-2; TRBD2 agrees at 12 bases. CDR1 is SGDLS and CDR2 is YYNGEE in the germline V gene. Trimming at V came to 0 bases and at J to 4 bases, leaving 1 base not matched to a gene. This CDR3 has 16 amino acids. The CDR3 loop reads CASSVGTSGITGELFF. CDR3 in DNA: TGTGCCAGCAGCGTAGGGACTAGCGGGATCACCGGGGAGCTGTTTTTT.

CDR3 sequence reads: CASSRPTSDTGELFF. CDR3 DNA sequence: TGCGCCAGCAGCCGCCCAACTTCAGACACCGGGGAGCTGTTTTTT. J is TRBJ2-2 and V is TRBV5-1; D remains unclear. Trimming shortened V by 4 bases and J by 3 bases, and 13 bases separated the two germline ends. The CDR3 length is 15 residues. CDR1 SGHRS and CDR2 YFSETQ come from the germline V gene.

The CDR3: CASSAGHSYEQYF. DNA of the CDR3: TGTGCCAGCAGTGCAGGTCACTCCTACGAGCAGTACTTC. This chain uses TRBV6-1 with TRBJ2-7; D not resolved. The CDR3 length is 13 residues. Deletions cut 4 bases from V and 0 bases from J, with 7 bases between. CDR1 MNHNS and CDR2 SASEGT come from the germline V gene.

The rearrangement links TRBV6-4 to TRBJ1-2; maybe TRBD1 (6 bases). Germline values: CDR1 MRHNA, CDR2 SNTAGT. With 1 base removed from V and 4 bases from J, the gap between germline ends came to 13 bases. The CDR3 totals 15 residues. CDR3 coding DNA: TGTGCCAGCAGTGACTGGGCAGGGGATACCTATGGCTACACCTTC. It codes for CASSDWAGDTYGYTF.

V gene TRBV5-4 combines with J gene TRBJ2-3; TRBD2 aligns across 7 bases. Germline-derived CDR1 and CDR2 are SGHNT and YYREEE (reference sequence). Unmatched junction bases numbered 10, after V lost 6 bases and J lost 0 bases. This CDR3 contains 16 residues. The chain's CDR3 is CASTPAGTTSTDTQYF. DNA of the CDR3: TGTGCCAGCACCCCTGCCGGGACTACTAGCACAGATACGCAGTATTTT.

As regards this clone: Other nucleotide sequences in the sample specify the same CDR3. This chain joins TRBV6-5 and TRBJ2-2, with 8 nucleotides matching TRBD1. J gave up 6 bases and V 4 bases, and 4 bases lay outside the gene matches. CDR1 and CDR2 (germline): MNHEY, SVGAGI. This CDR3 spans 14 amino acids. DNA of the CDR3: TGTGCCAGCAGTTTGGCAGGGGGCCCCGGGGAGCTGTTTTTT. Its protein product is CASSLAGGPGELFF.

This rearrangement joins TRBV27 to TRBJ2-7; no reliable D call. This CDR3 is built from 14 residues. V lost 4 bases and J 2 bases, leaving 12 bases between the germline ends. The germline CDR1 and CDR2 sequences are MNHEY and SMNVEV (reference sequence). The DNA of the CDR3 is TGTGCCAGCAGTTCCCAAGGCGTTACCTACGAGCAGTACTTC. This gives the protein CASSSQGVTYEQYF.

The genes are TRBV11-2 and TRBJ1-2; D possibly corresponds to TRBD1 (5 bases). Per germline, CDR1 SGHAT and CDR2 FQNNGV. The CDR3 spans 16 residues. The ends were cut back, 1 base at V and 8 bases at J, with 20 bases in the middle. CDR3 loop: CASSLVGRAKDKGYTF. Written as DNA, the CDR3 is TGTGCCAGCAGCTTAGTGGGCAGGGCTAAAGATAAGGGCTACACCTTC.

The gene calls are TRBV28 and TRBJ2-7, with 14 bases lining up with TRBD2. Looked up from germline, CDR1 is MDHEN and CDR2 is SYDVKM. CDR3 size: 14 residues. V gave up 7 bases and J gave up 3 bases; unmatched junction bases: 2. The CDR3 here is CASTGTSGSYEQYF. The CDR3 DNA sequence: TGTGCCAGCACCGGGACTAGCGGGAGCTACGAGCAGTACTTC.

This chain links TRBV7-2 with TRBJ2-7; TRBD2 might be the D (6 bases). Germline V gene data show CDR1 as SGHTA and CDR2 as FQGNSA. Trimming took off 1 base at V and 0 bases at J, with 10 bases between the two ends. CDR3 size: 15 residues. The CDR3 reads CASSLGGMSSYEQYF. The CDR3 region has the DNA TGTGCCAGCAGCTTAGGCGGGATGAGCTCCTACGAGCAGTACTTC.

The rearrangement links TRBV15 to TRBJ2-1, with a weak D call TRBD2 (5 bases). Trimming removed 1 base at V and 0 bases at J, with 10 bases between. Germline V lookup: CDR1 LNHNV, CDR2 YYDKDF (reference sequence). The CDR3 spans 16 residues. This CDR3 is CATSRVIGSSYNEQFF. CDR3 coding DNA: TGTGCCACCAGCAGAGTGATAGGGAGCTCCTACAATGAGCAGTTCTTC.

V gene TRBV29-1 combines with J gene TRBJ2-5; possibly TRBD1 for D (6 bases). The CDR3 is made up of 13 amino acids. Between the trimmed V and J ends, which lost 7 bases and 3 bases, there was a span of 15 bases. The germline CDR1 and CDR2 sequences are SQVTM and ANQGSEA. CDR3 sequence reads: CSGFLGAKETQYF. The CDR3 DNA reads TGCAGCGGGTTCCTGGGGGCTAAAGAGACCCAGTACTTC.

The chain uses TRBV7-2 and TRBJ2-3, with 9 bases matching TRBD2. CDR3 length: 17 amino acids. J gave up 0 bases and V 5 bases, and 9 bases lay outside the gene matches. From germline, CDR1 is SGHTA and CDR2 FQGNSA. For the CDR3, the DNA is TGTGCCAGCAGCAAGGATTTAGCGGGAGTGAGCACAGATACGCAGTATTTT. This codes for CASSKDLAGVSTDTQYF.

This clone has a single count. V is TRBV2 and J is TRBJ2-2, with 9 nucleotides matching TRBD2. J gave up 13 bases and V 1 base, and 13 bases lay outside the gene matches. CDR1 is SNHLY and CDR2 is FYNNEI in the germline V gene. This CDR3 contains 16 residues. The CDR3 bases are TGTGCCAGCAGTGAAGACGCGGGAGGGCCCTTGGAAACGCTGTTTTTT. It codes for CASSEDAGGPLETLFF.

V usage is TRBV2 and J usage is TRBJ2-3; a possible D gene is TRBD1 (5 bases). The CDR3 is 13 amino acids. Germline CDR1 and CDR2: SNHLY and FYNNEI. The V gene lost 4 bases and the J gene lost 4 bases, with 9 bases spanning the gap. The CDR3 DNA reads TGTGCCAGCAGTGGCCAACAGGCAGATACGCAGTATTTT. This codes for CASSGQQADTQYF.

The V call is TRBV29-1, the J call TRBJ2-7, with a possible D match to TRBD1 (6 bases). Germline V CDR1 and CDR2: SQVTM, ANQGSEA. The CDR3 consists of 12 residues. Trimming took off 6 bases at V and 6 bases at J, with 15 bases between the two ends. The CDR3, as DNA: TGCAGCGTCGCCCCCGGGACATCCGAGCAGTACTTC. This encodes CSVAPGTSEQYF.

V and J are TRBV7-9 and TRBJ2-7; D may be TRBD2 (6 bases). Germline assignment: CDR1 SEHNR and CDR2 FQNEAQ (reference sequence). This CDR3 is 15 amino acids long. With 3 bases removed from V and 5 bases from J, the gap between germline ends came to 17 bases. This CDR3 is CASSFNAGRLDEQYF. CDR3 coding DNA: TGTGCCAGCAGCTTTAACGCGGGGAGGTTAGACGAGCAGTACTTC.

The chain uses TRBV4-3 and TRBJ2-2; 8 nucleotides match TRBD2. The CDR3 sequence is 15 residues long. CDR1 LGHNA and CDR2 YSLEER come from the germline V gene. V lost 3 bases, J lost 7 bases, and 7 bases stayed unmatched. This CDR3 is CASSHTTSVDGELFF. As DNA, the CDR3 is TGCGCCAGCAGCCACACGACTAGCGTAGACGGGGAGCTGTTTTTT.

The chain has TRBV5-1 and TRBJ2-1; 10 bases map to TRBD2. The CDR3 runs to 17 residues. J gave up 12 bases and V 0 bases, and 15 bases lay outside the gene matches. The germline gives CDR1 SGHRS, CDR2 YFSETQ. The CDR3 sequence: CASSLGAAGGPSKWQFF. CDR3 in DNA: TGCGCCAGCAGCTTGGGGGCAGCGGGAGGGCCCTCCAAGTGGCAGTTCTTC.

This clone was picked up one time. This chain connects TRBV25-1 to TRBJ2-1; no clear D. CDR1 is MGHDK and CDR2 is SYGVNS in the germline V gene. The CDR3 is made up of 16 amino acids. V lost 5 bases and J lost 0, with 14 bases in between. The CDR3 DNA reads as TGTGCCAGCAGTAACCGGAGAGATCGCTCCTACAATGAGCAGTTCTTC. Its translation: CASSNRRDRSYNEQFF.

Details on this clone: One junction end does not reproduce the germline sequence, and a read error may be involved. This rearrangement joins TRBV29-1 to TRBJ2-2, with D perhaps matching TRBD2 (5 bases). This CDR3 spans 11 amino acids. Looked up from germline, CDR1 is SQVTM and CDR2 is ANQGSEA. The chain's CDR3 is CSVLRRRGAVF. CDR3 sequence (DNA): TGCAGCGTTCTGAGGCGCCGGGGAGCTGTTTTT.

This chain joins TRBV9 and TRBJ1-1, with D perhaps TRBD1 (6 bases). This CDR3 spans 15 amino acids. CDR1 is SGDLS and CDR2 is YYNGEE in the germline V gene. The V and J ends lost 3 bases and 1 base respectively, with 13 bases between them. The CDR3 loop reads CASSAAGGQNTEAFF. For the CDR3, the DNA is TGTGCCAGCAGCGCCGCGGGGGGGCAGAACACTGAAGCTTTCTTT.

The chain combines TRBV28 with TRBJ2-7; tentative D call: TRBD2 (5 bases). The germline V gene encodes CDR1 MDHEN and CDR2 SYDVKM. The CDR3 is 12 amino acids. Trimming pared 5 bases from V and 7 bases from J, leaving 12 bases between. The CDR3 DNA reads as TGTGCCAGCAGTACCGTCCCGGGGGAGCAGTACTTC. This translates into CASSTVPGEQYF. Combining the CDR3 with reference TRBV28 and TRBJ2-7 gives the whole variable domain DVKVTQSSRYLVKRTGEKVFLECVQDMDHENMFWYRQDPGLGLRLIYFSYDVKMKEKGDIPEGYSVSREKKERFSLILESASTNQTSMYLCASSTVPGEQYFGPGTRLTVT.